Following are 30 T cell receptor beta chains from one sample sequenced in a study of pediatric ulcerative colitis. Libraries were prepared by immunoSEQ multiplex PCR; TCRdb keeps only in-frame clonotypes and omits some of them. The sample contains more than 50,000 clones, about 80% of which appear only once. The sequencing input was blood. These receptors all come from a boy aged 5-17 years with moderate ulcerative colitis.

Remarks on this clone: This CDR3 is also generated by other DNA sequences in the sample. The rearrangement links TRBV7-2 to TRBJ2-7, with 9 positions matching TRBD2. V was pared by 5 bases and J by 3 bases, with 5 bases of the junction left unmatched. CDR1 is SGHTA and CDR2 is FQGNSA in the germline V gene. The CDR3 extends over 14 amino acids. The CDR3 reads CASSPGLASYEQYF. CDR3 sequence (DNA): TGTGCCAGCAGCCCCGGACTAGCGAGCTACGAGCAGTACTTC.

This sequence joins TRBV2 and TRBJ1-2, with unresolved D. CDR1 and CDR2 (germline): SNHLY, FYNNEI. The CDR3 runs to 12 residues. The V and J ends lost 2 bases and 4 bases respectively, with 5 bases between them. The CDR3 loop reads CASSEQVYGYTF. CDR3 bases: TGTGCCAGCAGTGAACAGGTCTATGGCTACACCTTC.

In this sample, this clone turned up once. The chain combines TRBV7-2 with TRBJ1-5; D ambiguous. Germline V CDR1 and CDR2: SGHTA, FQGNSA. This CDR3 comprises 12 residues. V was clipped by 7 bases and J by 11 bases, with 15 bases between them. DNA of the CDR3: TGTGCCAGCATCCTGCAAGCGGGAGCCCAGCATTTT. This codes for CASILQAGAQHF.

This clone has a single count. This chain uses TRBV19 with TRBJ2-2; 8 bases are shared with TRBD1. Germline V gene sequence: CDR1 LNHDA, CDR2 SQIVND (reference sequence). This CDR3 is built from 15 residues. The V and J ends lost 3 bases and 5 bases, in that order; junction bases with no gene match: 5. CDR3 DNA: TGTGCCAGTAGTATCAATACAGGGGGGACCGGGGAGCTGTTTTTT. As protein: CASSINTGGTGELFF.

This clone was seen a single time. V gene TRBV5-1 combines with J gene TRBJ2-2, with 11 nucleotides matching TRBD2. The CDR3 is made up of 15 amino acids. After removal of 2 bases from V and 4 bases from J, the junction contained 1 base not matched to a gene. Germline CDR1 and CDR2: SGHRS and YFSETQ. The CDR3 loop is CASSFLAGGTGELFF. CDR3 coding DNA: TGCGCCAGCAGCTTCCTAGCGGGAGGCACCGGGGAGCTGTTTTTT.

The J gene is TRBJ2-1, the V gene TRBV6-5, with 9 bases aligning to TRBD1. Germline CDR1 and CDR2: MNHEY and SVGAGI. The length of the CDR3 is 14 residues. V lost 6 bases and J lost 4; bases outside the gene matches: 4. The CDR3 here is CASSRGTGYNEQFF. In nucleotides, the CDR3 is TGTGCCAGCAGCCGCGGGACAGGGTACAATGAGCAGTTCTTC.

The chain joins TRBV19 to TRBJ1-2; maybe TRBD1 (6 bases). Germline CDR1 and CDR2: LNHDA and SQIVND (reference sequence). Trimming removed 5 bases at V and 5 bases at J, with 15 bases between. The CDR3 extends over 14 amino acids. CDR3 region: CASSDPGDYYGYTF. Written as DNA, the CDR3 is TGTGCCAGTAGTGATCCAGGGGACTATTATGGCTACACCTTC.

This sequence joins TRBV2 and TRBJ1-5; 7 bases map to TRBD1. Germline V gene lookup returns CDR1 SNHLY and CDR2 FYNNEI. V shed 4 bases, J shed 5 bases, and the junction held 2 bases outside the gene matches. The CDR3 spans 13 residues. CDR3: CASSGQGHQPQHF. In DNA form, the CDR3 reads TGTGCCAGCAGTGGACAGGGACATCAGCCCCAGCATTTT.

This chain joins TRBV7-3 and TRBJ1-1, with 10 bases lining up with TRBD1. Germline CDR1 and CDR2: SGHTA and FQGTGA. There are 17 residues in the CDR3. J was trimmed by 3 bases and V by 4 bases; bases with no gene match: 11. CDR3 coding DNA: TGTGCCAGCAGCTCAATTGACAGGGGGCGAGAAGACACTGAAGCTTTCTTT. Encoded protein: CASSSIDRGREDTEAFF.

This clone was seen a handful of times. The rearrangement joins TRBV6-5 to TRBJ1-2; 8 nucleotides agree with TRBD1. The J segment lost 7 bases and the V segment lost 5 bases, leaving 9 bases of the junction unmatched. The CDR3 length is 14 residues. Germline CDR1 MNHEY, CDR2 SVGAGI. The CDR3 bases are TGTGCCAGCAGTAGTAGACAGGGGTCCGGTGGCTACACCTTC. Protein: CASSSRQGSGGYTF.

This clone was seen a few times. This chain connects TRBV7-9 to TRBJ1-2, with no clear D. The CDR3 has 13 residues. Trimming shortened V by 1 base and J by 8 bases, and 11 bases separated the two germline ends. Germline assignment: CDR1 SEHNR and CDR2 FQNEAQ (reference sequence). The CDR3 nucleotides are TGTGCCAGCAGCTTAGAGATCGGTATGGGCTACACCTTC. It encodes CASSLEIGMGYTF.

This chain joins TRBV5-6 and TRBJ2-3; D call uncertain. Trimming took 2 bases from V and 4 from J, leaving 8 bases between them. This CDR3 comprises 13 residues. Germline V gives CDR1 SGHDT, CDR2 YYEEEE. This CDR3 is CASSFGFPDTQYF. The CDR3 coding sequence is TGTGCCAGCAGCTTTGGGTTCCCAGATACGCAGTATTTT.

The chain has TRBV23-1 and TRBJ2-5; D may be TRBD1 (5 bases). TRBV23-1 is designated an ORF whose function remains uncertain. This CDR3 is built from 16 residues. V was pared by 1 base and J by 5 bases, with 17 bases between. This CDR3 is CASSQWKGVFVETQYF. The DNA of the CDR3 is TGCGCCAGCAGTCAATGGAAAGGGGTCTTCGTTGAGACCCAGTACTTC.

This rearrangement joins TRBV5-5 to TRBJ1-2; D unclear. The length of the CDR3 is 15 residues. CDR1 and CDR2 from the germline V gene are SGHKS and YYEKEE (reference sequence). V was shortened by 0 bases and J by 4 bases, with 13 bases between the two germline ends. The CDR3 is CASSLGYGVSYGYTF. Here the CDR3 DNA reads TGTGCCAGCAGCTTGGGGTATGGGGTGAGCTATGGCTACACCTTC. The full variable domain, rest sourced from reference TRBV5-5 and TRBJ1-2, is DAGVTQSPTHLIKTRGQQVTLRCSPISGHKSVSWYQQVLGQGPQFIFQYYEKEERGRGNFPDRFSARQFPNYSSELNVNALLLGDSALYLCASSLGYGVSYGYTFGSGTRLTVV.

The chain employs TRBV10-3 and TRBJ2-1, with D uncertain. The length of the CDR3 is 14 residues. From germline, CDR1 is ENHRY and CDR2 SYGVKD. The V and J ends lost 2 bases and 0 bases respectively, with 5 bases between them. CDR3 region: CAISEGISYNEQFF. DNA of the CDR3: TGTGCCATCAGTGAGGGGATCTCCTACAATGAGCAGTTCTTC.

V is TRBV5-1 and J is TRBJ2-3; 7 bases are a match to TRBD1. This CDR3 region has 16 residues. Germline trimming cut 3 bases from V and 2 bases from J; bases unmatched to any gene: 9. Looked up from germline, CDR1 is SGHRS and CDR2 is YFSETQ. The CDR3 protein is CASSSELGGDTDTQYF. The CDR3 region has the DNA TGCGCCAGCAGCTCGGAATTAGGGGGCGACACAGATACGCAGTATTTT.

This chain connects TRBV6-5 to TRBJ2-7; perhaps TRBD1 as D (5 bases). In germline, CDR1 is MNHEY, CDR2 SVGAGI. The CDR3 sequence is 15 residues long. V lost 2 bases to trimming and J lost 6 bases, with 17 bases between them. CDR3 protein: CASSYGQGLIGEQYF. The CDR3 DNA is TGTGCCAGCAGTTACGGGCAGGGTCTAATTGGCGAGCAGTACTTC.

The rearrangement uses TRBV6-5 and TRBJ2-1; D perhaps matches TRBD2 (6 bases). The CDR3 consists of 14 residues. Between the trimmed V and J ends, which lost 0 bases and 7 bases, there was a span of 10 bases. Per germline, CDR1 MNHEY and CDR2 SVGAGI. The CDR3 region is CASSYSAGWNEQFF. CDR3 bases: TGTGCCAGCAGTTACTCTGCGGGGTGGAATGAGCAGTTCTTC.

The chain recombines TRBV5-8 with TRBJ2-4; 14 positions agree with TRBD2. Trimming removed 4 bases from V and 0 bases from J; junction bases left unmatched: 9. The CDR3 is made up of 19 amino acids. The germline CDR1 and CDR2 sequences are SGHTS and YDEGEE. CDR3 in DNA: TGTGCCAGCAGCCTCAGACTAGCGGGAGGGATACTAGCCAAAAACATTCAGTACTTC. Its translation is CASSLRLAGGILAKNIQYF.

This chain joins TRBV30 and TRBJ2-7, with 9 bases fitting TRBD2. V gave up 8 bases and J gave up 3 bases; unmatched junction bases: 11. The length of the CDR3 is 14 residues. The germline CDR1 and CDR2 sequences are GTSNPN and SVGIG (reference sequence). CDR3: CALSSGSVLYEQYF. The CDR3 DNA follows: TGTGCCCTGAGTAGCGGGAGTGTTCTCTACGAGCAGTACTTC.

The rearrangement joins TRBV5-8 to TRBJ2-4; D is possibly TRBD1 (6 bases). This CDR3 region has 16 residues. The germline V gene has CDR1 SGHTS and CDR2 YDEGEE. Deletions cut 4 bases from V and 1 base from J, with 15 bases between. In DNA form, the CDR3 reads TGTGCCAGCAGCGTAGGAACAGGGCTGGCCAAAAACATTCAGTACTTC. Translated: CASSVGTGLAKNIQYF.

The chain's CDR3 is CASSRTGRSNYGYTF. The CDR3 DNA reads as TGTGCCAGTAGTAGGACAGGGCGATCTAACTATGGCTACACCTTC. The chain joins TRBV19 to TRBJ1-2; 8 bases agree with TRBD1. This CDR3 is built from 15 residues. The trim removed 4 bases at V and 0 bases at J, leaving 4 bases unmatched. Germline V gene lookup returns CDR1 LNHDA and CDR2 SQIVND (reference sequence).

This clone was seen once. V gene TRBV15 combines with J gene TRBJ1-1; 7 bases are a match to TRBD1. Germline loops: CDR1 LNHNV, CDR2 YYDKDF (reference sequence). The junction had 7 bases not matched to a gene; V was cut back by 5 bases and J by 7 bases. The CDR3 covers 13 residues. This CDR3 is CATSQDRRFEAFF. In DNA form, the CDR3 reads TGTGCCACCAGCCAGGACAGGCGGTTTGAAGCTTTCTTT.

This chain links TRBV23-1 with TRBJ1-5; weak D call: TRBD1 (6 bases). TRBV23-1 belongs to the ORF category, with a function that is uncertain. This CDR3 comprises 16 residues. V was trimmed by 8 bases and J by 0 bases, leaving 17 bases between them. The CDR3 DNA follows: TGCGCCAGCCAGGAACAGGGAACTAATAGCAATCAGCCCCAGCATTTT. Encoded protein: CASQEQGTNSNQPQHF.

This chain uses TRBV9 with TRBJ1-2; 7 bases align to TRBD1. The junction had 9 bases not matched to a gene; V was cut back by 7 bases and J by 3 bases. Germline-derived CDR1 and CDR2 are SGDLS and YYNGEE. CDR3 length equals 14 residues. DNA of the CDR3: TGTGCCAGCTCCCCGGGACAGACTTACTATGGCTACACCTTC. Protein: CASSPGQTYYGYTF.

Here the CDR3 reads CASSGGVWNGYTF. The CDR3 nucleotides read TGTGCCAGTAGTGGGGGAGTTTGGAATGGCTACACCTTC. V and J are TRBV19 and TRBJ1-2; maybe TRBD1 (5 bases). This CDR3 comprises 13 residues. V dropped 5 bases and J dropped 6 bases, with 13 bases sitting between them. In germline, CDR1 is LNHDA, CDR2 SQIVND (reference sequence).

V usage is TRBV7-9 and J usage is TRBJ1-1; 7 positions agree with TRBD1. This CDR3 is 14 amino acids long. The germline V gene has CDR1 SEHNR and CDR2 FQNEAQ (reference sequence). The trim removed 2 bases at V and 4 bases at J, leaving 4 bases unmatched. The CDR3 here is CASSLKGAGTEAFF. Here the CDR3 DNA reads TGTGCCAGCAGCTTAAAGGGGGCCGGCACTGAAGCTTTCTTT.

This clone was recorded once. The chain combines TRBV7-6 with TRBJ2-2; no clear D. The CDR3 is made up of 14 amino acids. V shed 2 bases and J shed 2 bases, with 6 bases lying between them. The germline V gene has CDR1 SGHVS and CDR2 FNYEAQ. The CDR3 sequence: CASSLHANTGELFF. CDR3 bases: TGTGCCAGCAGCTTACACGCTAACACCGGGGAGCTGTTTTTT. The variable domain in full, with the rest retrieved from reference TRBV7-6 and TRBJ2-2, is GAGVSQSPRYKVTKRGQDVALRCDPISGHVSLYWYRQALGQGPEFLTYFNYEAQQDKSGLPNDRFSAERPEGSISTLTIQRTEQRDSAMYRCASSLHANTGELFFGEGSRLTVL.

The chain employs TRBV5-4 and TRBJ1-2; D gene uncertain. Germline V CDR1 and CDR2: SGHNT, YYREEE (reference sequence). The CDR3 sequence is 14 residues long. V gave up 1 base and J gave up 1 base, with 8 bases separating them. Written as DNA, the CDR3 is TGTGCCAGCAGCTTGATTCAGCTTAACTATGGCTACACCTTC. Protein: CASSLIQLNYGYTF.

V is TRBV28 and J is TRBJ2-2; possible D gene TRBD2, 7 bases. Germline V gene sequence: CDR1 MDHEN, CDR2 SYDVKM. V was cut by 9 bases and J by 0 bases, with 14 bases left in between. This CDR3 has 15 amino acids. CDR3 DNA: TGTGCCAGTCGCGGGGGCGCTACGAACACCGGGGAGCTGTTTTTT. Translating it yields CASRGGATNTGELFF.